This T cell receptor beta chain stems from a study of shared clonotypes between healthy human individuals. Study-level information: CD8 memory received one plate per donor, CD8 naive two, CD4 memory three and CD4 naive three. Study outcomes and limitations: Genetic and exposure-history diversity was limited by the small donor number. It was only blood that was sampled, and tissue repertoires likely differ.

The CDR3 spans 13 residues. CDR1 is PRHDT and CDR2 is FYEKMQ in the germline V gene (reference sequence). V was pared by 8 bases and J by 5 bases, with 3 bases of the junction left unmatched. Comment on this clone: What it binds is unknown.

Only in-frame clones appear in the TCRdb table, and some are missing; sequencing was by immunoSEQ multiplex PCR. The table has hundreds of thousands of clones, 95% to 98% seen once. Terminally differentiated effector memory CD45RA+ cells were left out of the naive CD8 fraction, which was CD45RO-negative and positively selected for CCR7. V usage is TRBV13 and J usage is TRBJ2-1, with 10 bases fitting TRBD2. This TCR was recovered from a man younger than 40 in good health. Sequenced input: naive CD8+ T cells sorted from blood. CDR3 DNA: TGTGCCAGCGGACTAGCGGTTAACAATGAGCAGTTCTTC. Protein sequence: CASGLAVNNEQFF.